This passage covers 26 T cell receptor beta chains from one sample sequenced in a study of Ad26.COV2.S vaccination and SARS-CoV-2 variants. Treatment: roughly 20 received Ad26.COV2.S at low or high dose, single or two shots; about 5 received placebo; per-sample allocation not given. At day 63 after the first vaccine or placebo injection, samples were drawn. TCRdb's copy holds only in-frame clones and misses some; the assay was immunoSEQ multiplex PCR. The table records 300,000 to 400,000 clones, approximately 90% of them present only once. This specimen consisted of peripheral blood, obtained in a trial of Ad26.COV2.S vaccine versus placebo. The source of these receptors is a person between 18 and 59 years old who received the Ad26.COV2.S COVID-19 vaccine or a placebo.

The chain carries TRBV15 and TRBJ1-6; D ambiguous. Germline assignment: CDR1 LNHNV and CDR2 YYDKDF (reference sequence). V gave up 1 base and J gave up 7 bases, with 5 bases separating them. There are 13 residues in the CDR3. This chain's CDR3 is CATSRGQNSPLHF. The CDR3 bases are TGTGCCACCAGCAGAGGGCAAAATTCACCCCTCCACTTT. The whole variable domain, remainder taken from reference TRBV15 and TRBJ1-6, is DAMVIQNPRYQVTQFGKPVTLSCSQTLNHNVMYWYQQKSSQAPKLLFHYYDKDFNNEADTPDNFQSRRPNTSFCFLDIRSPGLGDTAMYLCATSRGQNSPLHFGNGTRLTVT.

This clone was seen more than once but under ten times. Here the CDR3 reads CSASWGGGYNEQFF. The CDR3 DNA follows: TGCAGTGCTAGTTGGGGGGGAGGCTACAATGAGCAGTTCTTC. V gene TRBV20-1 combines with J gene TRBJ2-1, with 7 positions matching TRBD2. The CDR3 extends over 14 amino acids. CDR1 and CDR2 (germline): DFQATT, SNEGSKA (reference sequence). Trimming took 3 bases from V and 3 from J; bases not matched to a gene: 5.

This clone showed up just once. The V and J genes are TRBV6-1 and TRBJ1-4; no reliable D call. Germline V gene sequence: CDR1 MNHNS, CDR2 SASEGT. The CDR3 runs to 17 residues. The V and J ends lost 2 bases and 3 bases respectively, with 16 bases between them. The CDR3 DNA sequence: TGTGCCAGCAGTGAAAGAGGGAAATTGGCAGCTAATGAAAAACTGTTTTTT. Translation gives CASSERGKLAANEKLFF.

This chain links TRBV18 with TRBJ1-4, with 8 bases aligning to TRBD1. Per germline, CDR1 KGHSH and CDR2 LQKENI. The CDR3 covers 15 residues. Trimming removed 3 bases from V and 4 bases from J; junction bases left unmatched: 4. CDR3 sequence: CASSPTGVVNEKLFF. For the CDR3, the DNA is TGTGCCAGCTCACCGACAGGGGTGGTTAATGAAAAACTGTTTTTT.

This chain links TRBV2 with TRBJ2-5; D may correspond to TRBD1 or TRBD2 (5 bases each). Germline CDR1 reads SNHLY; CDR2 reads FYNNEI. There are 14 residues in the CDR3. The ends were cut back, 4 bases at V and 7 bases at J, with 16 bases in the middle. The CDR3 spells CASSAGALEATQYF. DNA for the CDR3: TGTGCCAGCAGTGCCGGGGCCCTAGAGGCGACCCAGTACTTC.

This chain links TRBV7-6 with TRBJ1-2; no clear D. The CDR3 sequence is 12 residues long. CDR1 is SGHVS, CDR2 FNYEAQ, per germline. V was pared by 6 bases and J by 1 base, with 6 bases between. CDR3 nucleotides: TGTGCCAGCAGTTCAAGTAACTATGGCTACACCTTC. Amino acids: CASSSSNYGYTF.

The chain employs TRBV7-9 and TRBJ2-5; the match to TRBD1 covers 10 bases. The V gene end was trimmed by 5 bases and the J gene end by 1 base; junction bases not matched to a gene: 4. Germline V gene data show CDR1 as SEHNR and CDR2 as FQNEAQ (reference sequence). This CDR3 region has 15 residues. The CDR3 reads CASSVGQGGQETQYF. The CDR3 DNA follows: TGTGCCAGCAGCGTAGGACAGGGGGGCCAAGAGACCCAGTACTTC.

The chain joins TRBV18 to TRBJ1-4, with D maybe TRBD1 (5 bases). The germline CDR1 and CDR2 sequences are KGHSH and LQKENI. The CDR3 totals 17 residues. V lost 5 bases, J lost 0 bases, and 16 bases lay in between. The CDR3, as DNA: TGTGCCAGCTCAACGGGGCGGGTGGGGACAACTAATGAAAAACTGTTTTTT. It specifies CASSTGRVGTTNEKLFF.

This rearrangement joins TRBV19 to TRBJ1-5; weak D call: TRBD1 (5 bases). CDR3 length: 14 amino acids. The germline gives CDR1 LNHDA, CDR2 SQIVND (reference sequence). V was trimmed by 5 bases and J by 0 bases, leaving 8 bases between them. CDR3 loop: CASSAGTSNQPQHF. The CDR3, as DNA: TGTGCCAGTAGTGCGGGGACTAGCAATCAGCCCCAGCATTTT. Full variable domain (missing parts from reference TRBV19 and TRBJ1-5): DGGITQSPKYLFRKEGQNVTLSCEQNLNHDAMYWYRQDPGQGLRLIYYSQIVNDFQKGDIAEGYSVSREKKESFPLTVTSAQKNPTAFYLCASSAGTSNQPQHFGDGTRLSIL.

The rearrangement links TRBV18 to TRBJ2-3; D tentatively reads TRBD1 or TRBD2 (5 bases each). Trimming cost V 3 bases and J 2 bases, with 15 bases left between them. Germline values: CDR1 KGHSH, CDR2 LQKENI. The CDR3 consists of 16 residues. The CDR3, as DNA: TGTGCCAGCTCACCGTCAGGGTTGAGGGACACAGATACGCAGTATTTT. Protein sequence: CASSPSGLRDTDTQYF.

The table lists this clone with a count of one. The same CDR3 can be traced to other DNA sequences in this sample. The chain is built from TRBV2 and TRBJ1-1; D call uncertain. Per germline, CDR1 SNHLY and CDR2 FYNNEI. This CDR3 is built from 14 residues. V lost 4 bases and J lost 1, with 10 bases in between. CDR3 nucleotide sequence: TGTGCCAGCAGTGGGGTTTATCGGAACACTGAAGCTTTCTTT. Translation: CASSGVYRNTEAFF.

The genes are TRBV30 and TRBJ2-7; 7 nucleotides align to TRBD2. This CDR3 has 13 residues. Germline-derived CDR1 and CDR2 are GTSNPN and SVGIG (reference sequence). Trimming at V came to 3 bases and at J to 3 bases, leaving 5 bases not matched to a gene. The CDR3 region is CAWSAGLVYEQYF. In nucleotides, the CDR3 is TGTGCCTGGAGCGCCGGACTAGTCTACGAGCAGTACTTC.

This chain connects TRBV6-5 to TRBJ1-1, with D tentatively TRBD1 (6 bases). There are 14 residues in the CDR3. Germline V lookup: CDR1 MNHEY, CDR2 SVGAGI. The V end lost 5 bases, the J end lost 4 bases, and 14 bases lay between the germline ends. CDR3 residues: CASSRPEGGTEAFF. The CDR3, as DNA: TGTGCCAGCAGTCGGCCTGAGGGGGGCACTGAAGCTTTCTTT.

The chain combines TRBV3-1 (or the pseudogene TRBV3-2) with TRBJ1-2; tentatively, D is TRBD1 (5 bases). V lost 3 bases and J lost 3, with 11 bases in between. CDR3 length: 14 amino acids. Germline assignment: CDR1 LGHDT and CDR2 YNNKEL (reference sequence). In DNA, the CDR3 is TGTGCCAGCAGCCATTGGGACGCAGACTATGGCTACACCTTC. This codes for CASSHWDADYGYTF.

The rearrangement uses TRBV30 and TRBJ2-2; D call uncertain. There are 14 residues in the CDR3. Trimming removed 0 bases at V and 2 bases at J, with 7 bases between. CDR1 and CDR2 from the germline V gene are GTSNPN and SVGIG (reference sequence). In nucleotides, the CDR3 is TGTGCCTGGAGTGTAAACTCAAACACCGGGGAGCTGTTTTTT. Translated: CAWSVNSNTGELFF.

The chain combines TRBV13 with TRBJ1-1; perhaps TRBD1 as D (5 bases). The CDR3 spans 13 residues. With 6 bases removed from V and 1 base from J, the gap between germline ends came to 9 bases. Germline CDR1 PRHDT, CDR2 FYEKMQ (reference sequence). The CDR3 DNA reads as TGTGCCAGCAGACCTACAGGGAACACTGAAGCTTTCTTT. It encodes CASRPTGNTEAFF.

In its sample, this clone was seen once. This chain uses TRBV24-1 with TRBJ1-2, with D unclear. V was pared by 5 bases and J by 3 bases, with 9 bases between. The germline CDR1 and CDR2 sequences are KGHDR and SFDVKD. The CDR3 has 13 amino acids. CDR3 nucleotide sequence: TGTGCCACCAGTGTAGGGCCGGACTATGGCTACACCTTC. Translated, it gives CATSVGPDYGYTF.

The chain links TRBV5-1 to TRBJ1-5, with D hard to call. This CDR3 has 13 residues. CDR1 is SGHRS and CDR2 is YFSETQ in the germline V gene. The V end lost 3 bases, the J end lost 4 bases, and 8 bases lay between the germline ends. CDR3 in amino acids: CASSSTVNQPQHF. The CDR3 coding sequence is TGCGCCAGCAGCTCCACGGTGAATCAGCCCCAGCATTTT.

V is TRBV4-2 and J is TRBJ1-5, with D unresolved. CDR1 and CDR2 (germline): LGHNA, YNFKEQ. V was shortened by 0 bases and J by 7 bases, with 13 bases between the two germline ends. CDR3 size: 15 residues. CDR3: CASSQDREGRQPQHF. In DNA form, the CDR3 reads TGTGCCAGCAGCCAAGATAGGGAGGGCAGACAGCCCCAGCATTTT.

The chain uses TRBV7-2 and TRBJ1-1; TRBD1 might be the D (5 bases). V was shortened by 2 bases and J by 11 bases, with 18 bases between the two germline ends. This CDR3 spans 14 amino acids. Germline CDR1 SGHTA, CDR2 FQGNSA. CDR3 loop: CASSLTMGDGEAFF. DNA of the CDR3: TGTGCCAGCAGCTTAACGATGGGGGACGGGGAGGCTTTCTTT.

The chain uses TRBV2 and TRBJ2-1, with 7 positions matching TRBD1. Trimming at V came to 6 bases and at J to 9 bases, leaving 11 bases not matched to a gene. Germline V gene sequence: CDR1 SNHLY, CDR2 FYNNEI. The CDR3 runs to 14 residues. This chain's CDR3 is CASRANTGESEQFF. CDR3 DNA: TGTGCCAGCAGGGCTAATACAGGGGAGAGTGAGCAGTTCTTC.

The chain recombines TRBV7-2 with TRBJ1-3; D is unresolved. Trimming left V 0 bases short and J 2 bases short, with 11 bases between. Looked up from germline, CDR1 is SGHTA and CDR2 is FQGNSA. The CDR3 totals 16 residues. As DNA, the CDR3 is TGTGCCAGCAGCTTAGCACGGGTTGAGGCTGGAAACACCATATATTTT. Translated: CASSLARVEAGNTIYF.

On this clone: This CDR3 is also generated by other DNA sequences in the sample. The chain has TRBV7-9 and TRBJ2-7; possible D gene TRBD2, 5 bases. Germline CDR1 reads SEHNR; CDR2 reads FQNEAQ (reference sequence). The CDR3 has 14 amino acids. Deletions cut 2 bases from V and 0 bases from J, with 8 bases between. For the CDR3, the DNA is TGTGCCAGCAGCTTATCTGGGAGCTCCTACGAGCAGTACTTC. This encodes CASSLSGSSYEQYF.

This clone came up once. CDR3 residues: CASSFTKGTEAFF. CDR3 DNA sequence: TGTGCCAGCAGTTTTACCAAAGGCACTGAAGCTTTCTTT. The chain employs TRBV7-2 and TRBJ1-1; D unresolved. Per the germline V gene, CDR1 is SGHTA and CDR2 is FQGNSA. CDR3 size: 13 residues. V was cut by 6 bases and J by 4 bases, with 12 bases left in between. The whole variable domain, filled in from reference TRBV7-2 and TRBJ1-1, reads GAGVSQSPSNKVTEKGKDVELRCDPISGHTALYWYRQSLGQGLEFLIYFQGNSAPDKSGLPSDRFSAERTGGSVSTLTIQRTQQEDSAVYLCASSFTKGTEAFFGQGTRLTVV.

This clone was observed at least ten times. The chain links TRBV6-2 or TRBV6-3 to TRBJ1-1, with D unresolved. CDR1 MNHEY and CDR2 SVGEGT come from the germline V gene. The germline V and J ends were trimmed by 6 bases and 3 bases, with 14 bases remaining between them. The CDR3 is 14 amino acids. As DNA, the CDR3 is TGTGCCAGCAGCCAGAACAGAGCTTACACTGAAGCTTTCTTT. This gives the protein CASSQNRAYTEAFF.

The V gene is TRBV11-2, the J gene TRBJ2-1, with a weak D call TRBD1 (6 bases). Germline CDR1 is SGHAT and CDR2 is FQNNGV. The CDR3 is 13 residues long. The V end was cut by 0 bases, the J end by 13 bases, with 13 bases between. In DNA, the CDR3 is TGTGCCAGCAGCTTAGATGGGGCAGGGGTACAGTTCTTC. Its translation is CASSLDGAGVQFF.